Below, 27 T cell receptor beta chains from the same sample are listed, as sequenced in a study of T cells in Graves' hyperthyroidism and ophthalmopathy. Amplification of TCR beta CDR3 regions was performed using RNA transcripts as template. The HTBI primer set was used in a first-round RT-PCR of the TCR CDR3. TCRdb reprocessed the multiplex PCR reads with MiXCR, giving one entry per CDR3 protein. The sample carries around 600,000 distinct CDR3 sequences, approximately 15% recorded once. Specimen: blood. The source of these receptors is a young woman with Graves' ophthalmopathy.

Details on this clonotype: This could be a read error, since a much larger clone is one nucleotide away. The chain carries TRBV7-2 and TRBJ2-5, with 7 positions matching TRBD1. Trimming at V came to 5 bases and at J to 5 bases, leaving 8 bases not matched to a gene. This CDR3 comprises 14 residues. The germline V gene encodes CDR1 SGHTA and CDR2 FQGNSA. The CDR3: CASSLRQGEETQYF. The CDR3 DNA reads TGTGCCAGCAGCCTTCGACAGGGTGAGGAGACCCAGTACTTC.

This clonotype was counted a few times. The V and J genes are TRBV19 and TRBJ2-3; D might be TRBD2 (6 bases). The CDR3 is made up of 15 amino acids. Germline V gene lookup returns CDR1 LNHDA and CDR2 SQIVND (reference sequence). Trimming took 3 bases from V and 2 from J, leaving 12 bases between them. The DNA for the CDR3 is TGTGCCAGTAGTATCACAGCGGGCCCCACAGATACGCAGTATTTT. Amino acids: CASSITAGPTDTQYF.

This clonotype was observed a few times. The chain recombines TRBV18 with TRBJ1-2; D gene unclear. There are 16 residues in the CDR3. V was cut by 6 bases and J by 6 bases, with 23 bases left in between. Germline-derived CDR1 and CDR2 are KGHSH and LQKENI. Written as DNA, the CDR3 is TGTGCCAGCTCGCTAAAAACAACGCGTGGATATGATGGCTACACCTTC. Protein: CASSLKTTRGYDGYTF.

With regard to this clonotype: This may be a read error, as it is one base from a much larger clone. CDR3 protein: CSASSSANFYEQFF. The CDR3 nucleotides read TGCAGTGCCAGCAGCTCGGCAAACTTTTACGAGCAGTTCTTC. The J gene is TRBJ2-1, the V gene TRBV20-1; D unclear. Trimming left V 6 bases short and J 10 bases short, with 22 bases between. This CDR3 spans 14 amino acids. CDR1 and CDR2 (germline): DFQATT, SNEGSKA (reference sequence).

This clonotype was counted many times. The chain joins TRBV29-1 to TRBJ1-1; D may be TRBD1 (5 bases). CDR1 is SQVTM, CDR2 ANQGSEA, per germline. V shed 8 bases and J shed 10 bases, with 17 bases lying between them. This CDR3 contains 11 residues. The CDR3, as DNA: TGCAGCTGCGGTGGGGGATTTGTAGCTTTCTTT. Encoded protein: CSCGGGFVAFF.

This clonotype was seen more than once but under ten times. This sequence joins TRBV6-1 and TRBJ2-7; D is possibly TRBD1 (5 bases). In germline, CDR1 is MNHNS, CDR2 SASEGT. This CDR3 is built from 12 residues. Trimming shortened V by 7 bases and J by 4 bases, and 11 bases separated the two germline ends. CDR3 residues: CASTGMGYEQYF. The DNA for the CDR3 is TGTGCCAGCACAGGGATGGGGTACGAGCAGTACTTC.

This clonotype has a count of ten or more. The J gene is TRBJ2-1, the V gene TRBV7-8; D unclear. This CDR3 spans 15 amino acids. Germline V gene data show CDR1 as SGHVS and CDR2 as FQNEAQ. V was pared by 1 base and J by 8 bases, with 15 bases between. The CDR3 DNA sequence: TGTGCCAGCAGCTTAGAGGCCAGCCCGCTCTATGAGCAGTTCTTC. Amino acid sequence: CASSLEASPLYEQFF. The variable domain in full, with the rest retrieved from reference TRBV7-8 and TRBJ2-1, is GAGVSQSPRYKVAKRGQDVALRCDPISGHVSLFWYQQALGQGPEFLTYFQNEAQLDKSGLPSDRFFAERPEGSVSTLKIQRTQQEDSAVYLCASSLEASPLYEQFFGPGTRLTVL.

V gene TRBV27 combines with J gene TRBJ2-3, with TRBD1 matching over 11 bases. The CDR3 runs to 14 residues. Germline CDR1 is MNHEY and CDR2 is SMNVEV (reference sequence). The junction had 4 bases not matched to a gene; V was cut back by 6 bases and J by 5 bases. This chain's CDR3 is CASSGQGAVDTQYF. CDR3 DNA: TGTGCCAGCAGCGGACAGGGGGCCGTAGATACGCAGTATTTT.

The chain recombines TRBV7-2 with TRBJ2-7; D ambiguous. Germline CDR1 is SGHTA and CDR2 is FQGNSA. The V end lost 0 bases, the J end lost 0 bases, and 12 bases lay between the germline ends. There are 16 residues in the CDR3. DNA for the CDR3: TGTGCCAGCAGCTTAGCTTTTAACAGAAACTCCTACGAGCAGTACTTC. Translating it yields CASSLAFNRNSYEQYF. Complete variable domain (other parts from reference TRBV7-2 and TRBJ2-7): GAGVSQSPSNKVTEKGKDVELRCDPISGHTALYWYRQSLGQGLEFLIYFQGNSAPDKSGLPSDRFSAERTGGSVSTLTIQRTQQEDSAVYLCASSLAFNRNSYEQYFGPGTRLTVT.

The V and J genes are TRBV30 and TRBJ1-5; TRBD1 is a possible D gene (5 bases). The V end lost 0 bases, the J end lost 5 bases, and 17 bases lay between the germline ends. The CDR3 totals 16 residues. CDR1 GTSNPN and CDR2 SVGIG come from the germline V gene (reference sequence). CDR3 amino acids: CAWSVKTGGRDQPQHF. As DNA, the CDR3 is TGTGCCTGGAGTGTAAAAACAGGAGGCCGGGATCAGCCCCAGCATTTT.

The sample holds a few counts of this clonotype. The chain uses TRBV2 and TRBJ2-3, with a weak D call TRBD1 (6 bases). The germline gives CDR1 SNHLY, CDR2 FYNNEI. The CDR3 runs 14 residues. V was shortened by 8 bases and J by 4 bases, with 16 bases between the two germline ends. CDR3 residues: CASHTGYGPDTQYF. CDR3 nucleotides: TGTGCCAGCCACACAGGGTACGGCCCAGATACGCAGTATTTT.

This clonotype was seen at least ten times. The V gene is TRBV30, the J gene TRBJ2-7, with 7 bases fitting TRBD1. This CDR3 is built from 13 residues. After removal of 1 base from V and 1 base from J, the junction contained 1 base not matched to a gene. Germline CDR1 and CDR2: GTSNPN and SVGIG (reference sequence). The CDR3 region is CAWSATGSYEQYF. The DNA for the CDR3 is TGTGCCTGGAGTGCGACAGGGTCCTACGAGCAGTACTTC.

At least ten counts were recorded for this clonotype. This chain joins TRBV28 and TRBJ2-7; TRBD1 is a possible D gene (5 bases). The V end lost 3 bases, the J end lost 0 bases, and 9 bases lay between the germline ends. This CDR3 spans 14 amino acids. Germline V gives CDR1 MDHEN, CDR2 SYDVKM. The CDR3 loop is CASSLGLSSYEQYF. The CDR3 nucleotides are TGTGCCAGCAGTTTGGGGCTAAGCTCCTACGAGCAGTACTTC. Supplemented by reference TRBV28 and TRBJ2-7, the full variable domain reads DVKVTQSSRYLVKRTGEKVFLECVQDMDHENMFWYRQDPGLGLRLIYFSYDVKMKEKGDIPEGYSVSREKKERFSLILESASTNQTSMYLCASSLGLSSYEQYFGPGTRLTVT.

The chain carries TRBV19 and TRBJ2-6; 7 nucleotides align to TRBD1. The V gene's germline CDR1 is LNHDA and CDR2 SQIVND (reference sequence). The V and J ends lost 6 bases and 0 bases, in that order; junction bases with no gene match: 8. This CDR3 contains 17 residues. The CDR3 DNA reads TGTGCCAGTAGCGGGACAGAGCTTAGCTCTGGGGCCAACGTCCTGACTTTC. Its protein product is CASSGTELSSGANVLTF.

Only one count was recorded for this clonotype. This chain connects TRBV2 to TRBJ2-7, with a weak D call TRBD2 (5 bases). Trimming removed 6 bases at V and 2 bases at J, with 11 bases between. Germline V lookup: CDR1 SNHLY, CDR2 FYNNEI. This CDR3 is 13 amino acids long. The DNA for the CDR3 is TGTGCCAGCAGCAAACTAGATACCTACGAGCAGTACTTC. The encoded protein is CASSKLDTYEQYF.

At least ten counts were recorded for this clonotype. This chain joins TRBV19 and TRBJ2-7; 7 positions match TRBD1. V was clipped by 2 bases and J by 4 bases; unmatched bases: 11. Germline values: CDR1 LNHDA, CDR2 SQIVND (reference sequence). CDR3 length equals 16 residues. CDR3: CASSISVSTGMYEQYF. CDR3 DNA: TGTGCCAGTAGTATATCGGTCTCGACAGGGATGTACGAGCAGTACTTC. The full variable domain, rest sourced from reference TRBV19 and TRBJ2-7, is DGGITQSPKYLFRKEGQNVTLSCEQNLNHDAMYWYRQDPGQGLRLIYYSQIVNDFQKGDIAEGYSVSREKKESFPLTVTSAQKNPTAFYLCASSISVSTGMYEQYFGPGTRLTVT.

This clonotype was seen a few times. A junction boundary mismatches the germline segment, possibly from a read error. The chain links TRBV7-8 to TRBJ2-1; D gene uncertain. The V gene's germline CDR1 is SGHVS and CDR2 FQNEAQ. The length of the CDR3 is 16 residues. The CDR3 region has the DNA TGTGCCAGCAGCCTCCTTGGGATAGCCGGGTTCAATGAGCAGTCCTTC. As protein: CASSLLGIAGFNEQSF.

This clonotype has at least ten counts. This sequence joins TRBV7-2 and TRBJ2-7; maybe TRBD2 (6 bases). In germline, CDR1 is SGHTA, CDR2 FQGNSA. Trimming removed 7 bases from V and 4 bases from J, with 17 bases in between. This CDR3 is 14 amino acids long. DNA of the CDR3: TGTGCCAGCACCCTATCGGGACTTCGATACGAGCAGTACTTC. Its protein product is CASTLSGLRYEQYF.

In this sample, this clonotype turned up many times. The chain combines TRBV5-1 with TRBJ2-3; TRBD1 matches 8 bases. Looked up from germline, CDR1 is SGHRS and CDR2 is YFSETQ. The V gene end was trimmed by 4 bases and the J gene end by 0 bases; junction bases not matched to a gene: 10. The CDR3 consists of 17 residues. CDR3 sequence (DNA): TGCGCCAGCAGCCCGACAAGGCAGGGGGCCAGCACAGATACGCAGTATTTT. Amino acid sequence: CASSPTRQGASTDTQYF.

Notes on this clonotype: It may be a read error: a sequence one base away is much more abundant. The CDR3 is CASSPPDYGYTF. Here the CDR3 DNA reads TGTGCCAGCAGCCCACCAGACTATGGCTACACCTTC. The genes are TRBV6-1 and TRBJ1-2, with unresolved D. Trimming stripped 6 bases from V and 3 bases from J, with 8 bases between. Germline V lookup: CDR1 MNHNS, CDR2 SASEGT. The CDR3 contains 12 residues.

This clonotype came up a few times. The CDR3 loop is CASSLGSSAQYF. CDR3 bases: TGTGCCAGCAGTTTAGGATCTAGCGCACAGTATTTT. This chain joins TRBV12-3 or TRBV12-4 and TRBJ2-3; tentatively, D is TRBD2 (6 bases). Trimming took off 1 base at V and 12 bases at J, with 11 bases between the two ends. The CDR3 runs 12 residues.

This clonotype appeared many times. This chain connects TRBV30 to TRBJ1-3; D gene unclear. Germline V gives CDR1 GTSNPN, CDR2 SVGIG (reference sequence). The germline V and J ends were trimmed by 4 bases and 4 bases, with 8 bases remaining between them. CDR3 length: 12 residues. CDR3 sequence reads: CAWTLEGNTIYF. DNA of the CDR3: TGTGCCTGGACCCTAGAGGGAAACACCATATATTTT.

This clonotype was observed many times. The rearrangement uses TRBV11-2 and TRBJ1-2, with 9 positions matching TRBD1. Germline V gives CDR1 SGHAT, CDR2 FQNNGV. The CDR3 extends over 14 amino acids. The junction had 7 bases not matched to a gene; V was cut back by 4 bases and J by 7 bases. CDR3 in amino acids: CASSYGTGIGGYTF. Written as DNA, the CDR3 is TGTGCCAGCAGCTACGGGACAGGGATAGGTGGCTACACCTTC.

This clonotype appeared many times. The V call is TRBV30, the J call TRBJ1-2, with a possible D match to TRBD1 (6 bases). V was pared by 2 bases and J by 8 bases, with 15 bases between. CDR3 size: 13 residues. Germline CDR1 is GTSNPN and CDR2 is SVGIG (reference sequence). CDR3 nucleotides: TGTGCCTGGAGTCAGACAGGAGAGGACGGCTACACCTTC. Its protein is CAWSQTGEDGYTF.

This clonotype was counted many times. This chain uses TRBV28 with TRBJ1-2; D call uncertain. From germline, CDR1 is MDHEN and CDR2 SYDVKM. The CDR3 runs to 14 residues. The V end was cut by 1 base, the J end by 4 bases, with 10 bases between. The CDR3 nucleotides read TGTGCCAGCAGTTTATCCGGAGGAGTCTATGGCTACACCTTC. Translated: CASSLSGGVYGYTF.

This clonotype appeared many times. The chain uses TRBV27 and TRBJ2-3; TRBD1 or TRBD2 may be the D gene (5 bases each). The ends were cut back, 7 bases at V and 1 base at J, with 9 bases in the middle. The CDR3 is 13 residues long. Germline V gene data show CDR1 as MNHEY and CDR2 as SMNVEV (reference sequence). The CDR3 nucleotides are TGTGCCAGCACAGGGCGGGGCACAGATACGCAGTATTTT. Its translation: CASTGRGTDTQYF.

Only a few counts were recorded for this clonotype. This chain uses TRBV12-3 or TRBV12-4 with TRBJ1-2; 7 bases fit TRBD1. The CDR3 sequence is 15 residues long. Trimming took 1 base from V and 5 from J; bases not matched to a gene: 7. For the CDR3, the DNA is TGTGCCAGCAGTTTAGACTGGGACAGTACTTATGGCTACACCTTC. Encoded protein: CASSLDWDSTYGYTF.